The sequence of this T cell receptor beta chain was determined in a study of beta chain features in type 1 diabetes. One heparinised blood draw averaging about 110 mL was given by each donor. The investigators reverse transcribed all of the isolated RNA, so they sequenced expressed TCRB transcripts. Libraries were prepared by immunoSEQ multiplex PCR; TCRdb keeps only in-frame clonotypes and omits some of them. The table records 620,000 or so clones, around a sixth of them present only once. The sample holds a few counts of this clone. The sequence derives from a man younger than 30 in good health. Material: naive CD4+ T cells from blood.

CDR3 in amino acids: CASSPAGLAGGTDTQYF. The DNA for the CDR3 is TGTGCCAGCAGCCCCGCGGGACTAGCGGGAGGCACAGATACGCAGTATTTT. The chain carries TRBV7-3 and TRBJ2-3; 14 nucleotides align to TRBD2. Germline V gene sequence: CDR1 SGHTA, CDR2 FQGTGA. Germline trimming cut 5 bases from V and 1 base from J; bases unmatched to any gene: 5. CDR3 length: 17 residues.